Below, 2 T cell receptor beta chains from the same sample are listed, as sequenced in a study of T cell changes during pregnancy in multiple sclerosis. The method was immunoSEQ multiplex PCR; TCRdb's version includes in-frame clones alone and lacks a portion of them. The table includes 65,000 to 80,000 clones, around 93% detected once. The sample in question was peripheral blood, obtained in the first trimester of pregnancy. The receptor set was obtained from a female donor with multiple sclerosis, enrolled in a pregnancy study.

V gene TRBV6-5 combines with J gene TRBJ1-1, with 11 bases lining up with TRBD1. CDR1 and CDR2 (germline): MNHEY, SVGAGI. Trimming at V came to 0 bases and at J to 4 bases, leaving 4 bases not matched to a gene. The CDR3 has 16 residues. The CDR3 DNA sequence: TGTGCCAGCAGTTACTCGCCCGGACAGGGGGCCACTGAAGCTTTCTTT. It encodes CASSYSPGQGATEAFF.

The CDR3, as DNA: TGTGCCAGCAGTAGTGGACAGGCGTGGCAAGAGACCCAGTACTTC. Encoded protein: CASSSGQAWQETQYF. The chain is built from TRBV28 and TRBJ2-5; 7 bases fit TRBD1. This CDR3 spans 15 amino acids. V lost 5 bases, J lost 2 bases, and 8 bases stayed unmatched. The V gene's germline CDR1 is MDHEN and CDR2 SYDVKM.